This T cell receptor (beta chain) was captured in a study of technical replicates of blood from several donors. This clone was counted a single time. The CDR3 extends over 14 amino acids. V lost 6 bases to trimming and J lost 0 bases, with 11 bases between them. Per germline, CDR1 MNHEY and CDR2 SVGAGI. TCRdb's copy holds only in-frame clones and misses some; the assay was immunoSEQ multiplex PCR. The table has about 73,000 clones, 85% to 95% seen once. V is TRBV6-5 and J is TRBJ1-1; no clear D. This receptor was taken from a human donor in good health. Some clones in this sample may be carry-over from other donors' samples. Material: PBMCs. The chain's CDR3 is CASRIGTMNTEAFF. The CDR3 DNA sequence: TGTGCCAGCAGAATTGGCACCATGAACACTGAAGCTTTCTTT.